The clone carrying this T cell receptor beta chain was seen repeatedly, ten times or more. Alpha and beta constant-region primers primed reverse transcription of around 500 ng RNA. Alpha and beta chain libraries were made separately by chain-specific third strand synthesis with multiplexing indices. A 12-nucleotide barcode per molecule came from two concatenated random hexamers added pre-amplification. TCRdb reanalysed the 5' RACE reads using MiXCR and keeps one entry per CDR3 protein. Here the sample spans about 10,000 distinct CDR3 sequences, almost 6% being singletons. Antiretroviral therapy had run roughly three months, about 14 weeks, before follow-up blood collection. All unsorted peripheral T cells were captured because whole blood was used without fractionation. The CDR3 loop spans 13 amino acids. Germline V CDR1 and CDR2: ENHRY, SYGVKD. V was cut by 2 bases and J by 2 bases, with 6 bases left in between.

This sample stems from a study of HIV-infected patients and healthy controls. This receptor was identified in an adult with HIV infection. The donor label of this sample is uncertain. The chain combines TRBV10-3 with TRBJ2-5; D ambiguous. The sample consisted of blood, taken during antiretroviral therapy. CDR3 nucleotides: TGTGCCATCAGTGAGGGCCAGCAAGAGACCCAGTACTTC. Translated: CAISEGQQETQYF.